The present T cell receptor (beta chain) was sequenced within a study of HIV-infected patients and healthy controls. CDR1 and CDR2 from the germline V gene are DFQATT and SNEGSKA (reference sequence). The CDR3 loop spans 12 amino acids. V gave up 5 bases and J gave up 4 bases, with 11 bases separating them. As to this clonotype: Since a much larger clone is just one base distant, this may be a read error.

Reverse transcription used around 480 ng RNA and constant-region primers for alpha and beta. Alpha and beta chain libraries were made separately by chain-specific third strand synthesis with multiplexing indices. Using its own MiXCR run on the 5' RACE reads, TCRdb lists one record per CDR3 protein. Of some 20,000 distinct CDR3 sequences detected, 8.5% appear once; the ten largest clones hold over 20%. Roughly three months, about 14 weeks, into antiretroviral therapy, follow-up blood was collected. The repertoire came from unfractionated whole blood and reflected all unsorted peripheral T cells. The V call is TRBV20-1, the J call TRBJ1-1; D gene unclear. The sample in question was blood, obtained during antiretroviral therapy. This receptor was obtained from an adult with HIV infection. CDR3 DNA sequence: TGCAGTGCTTATGGGATGGGCACTGAAGCTTTCTTT. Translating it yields CSAYGMGTEAFF.